Each of the 13 T cell receptor beta chains below was sequenced from the same sample in a study of T cells after yellow fever vaccination. Each CDR3 protein is one row after TCRdb ran MiXCR on the 5' RACE reads. This table has 100,000 to 150,000 distinct CDR3 sequences, 7.5% to 10% appearing once. The specimen comprised CD8+ T cells sorted from PBMCs, sampled on the day of the yellow fever booster vaccination. These receptors were obtained from a man younger than 35 who received the YFV17D yellow fever vaccine.

In its sample, this clonotype was seen a few times. V gene TRBV4-3 combines with J gene TRBJ2-1; D call uncertain. V gave up 5 bases and J gave up 9 bases, with 11 bases separating them. Germline V gene lookup returns CDR1 LGHNA and CDR2 YSLEER. The CDR3 totals 12 residues. This CDR3 reads CASSYGGVEQFF. The CDR3 DNA follows: TGCGCCAGCAGCTATGGTGGCGTTGAGCAGTTCTTC.

This chain links TRBV4-2 with TRBJ2-5, with D perhaps matching TRBD1 or TRBD2 (5 bases each). Germline values: CDR1 LGHNA, CDR2 YNFKEQ. The V gene lost 2 bases and the J gene lost 5 bases, with 12 bases spanning the gap. CDR3 length: 14 amino acids. For the CDR3, the DNA is TGTGCCAGCAGCCAATTAGTGGGGGAGGAGACCCAGTACTTC. Translated, it gives CASSQLVGEETQYF.

The chain links TRBV5-4 to TRBJ2-7; TRBD2 is a possible D gene (5 bases). Trimming left V 4 bases short and J 12 bases short, with 11 bases between. Per the germline V gene, CDR1 is SGHNT and CDR2 is YYREEE (reference sequence). CDR3 length equals 10 residues. The CDR3 region is CASSRGCRYF. The CDR3 DNA sequence: TGTGCCAGCAGCCGGGGTTGCAGGTACTTC.

This clonotype was observed a few times. This chain uses TRBV7-2 with TRBJ1-1; 7 bases match TRBD1. Germline CDR1 and CDR2: SGHTA and FQGNSA. J lost 3 bases, V lost 1 base, and 11 bases had no gene match. This CDR3 contains 17 residues. Here the CDR3 reads CASSLGIGQGEDTEAFF. The DNA for the CDR3 is TGTGCCAGCAGCTTAGGGATTGGGCAGGGGGAGGACACTGAAGCTTTCTTT. The full variable domain, its missing parts supplied by reference TRBV7-2 and TRBJ1-1, is GAGVSQSPSNKVTEKGKDVELRCDPISGHTALYWYRQSLGQGLEFLIYFQGNSAPDKSGLPSDRFSAERTGGSVSTLTIQRTQQEDSAVYLCASSLGIGQGEDTEAFFGQGTRLTVV.

This rearrangement joins TRBV7-9 to TRBJ2-3; possible D gene TRBD2, 6 bases. V lost 0 bases and J lost 2, with 18 bases in between. The CDR3 spans 18 residues. Germline CDR1 reads SEHNR; CDR2 reads FQNEAQ (reference sequence). CDR3 in DNA: TGTGCCAGCAGCTTAGCCCGGGACTTAAGTGGATACACAGATACGCAGTATTTT. Translated: CASSLARDLSGYTDTQYF.

This sequence joins TRBV5-6 and TRBJ2-5; the match to TRBD2 covers 9 bases. CDR3 length: 18 residues. With V trimmed by 3 bases and J by 2 bases, 14 bases remained unmatched. CDR1 is SGHDT, CDR2 YYEEEE, per germline. DNA of the CDR3: TGTGCCAGCAGCTCTCGTTCAGGACAGCTAGCGGGGCAAGAGACCCAGTACTTC. Residues: CASSSRSGQLAGQETQYF.

J is TRBJ2-3 and V is TRBV9, with 7 bases identical to TRBD2. The germline gives CDR1 SGDLS, CDR2 YYNGEE. CDR3 size: 15 residues. Trimming took 0 bases from V and 10 from J; bases not matched to a gene: 11. The CDR3 here is CASSVEAGDGKAQYF. CDR3 DNA sequence: TGTGCCAGCAGCGTAGAGGCGGGGGACGGTAAAGCGCAGTATTTT.

The J gene is TRBJ2-2, the V gene TRBV5-1; 8 nucleotides agree with TRBD1. The germline V gene encodes CDR1 SGHRS and CDR2 YFSETQ. After removal of 4 bases from V and 0 bases from J, the junction contained 5 bases not matched to a gene. The CDR3 runs 16 residues. The CDR3 nucleotides read TGCGCCAGCAGCACCCGGACAGGGTCGAACACCGGGGAGCTGTTTTTT. It translates to CASSTRTGSNTGELFF.

This sequence joins TRBV6-2 or TRBV6-3 and TRBJ2-7; D may be TRBD1 or TRBD2 (5 bases each). CDR3 length equals 12 residues. Trimming cost V 9 bases and J 1 base, with 10 bases left between them. The V gene's germline CDR1 is MNHEY and CDR2 SVGEGT. The DNA of the CDR3 is TGTGCCAGTGGGACGGCATCCTACGAGCAGTACGTC. Its translation: CASGTASYEQYV.

This clonotype was found many times. The chain joins TRBV5-1 to TRBJ2-1; 8 nucleotides match TRBD2. The germline V gene encodes CDR1 SGHRS and CDR2 YFSETQ. CDR3 length equals 12 residues. Trimming cost V 6 bases and J 9 bases; bases outside gene matches: 5. The CDR3 DNA reads as TGCGCCAGCATGGGACTAGACCCTGAGCAGTTCTTC. As protein: CASMGLDPEQFF.

This clonotype was seen a handful of times. The genes are TRBV4-1 and TRBJ1-2; 8 nucleotides line up with TRBD1. From germline, CDR1 is MGHRA and CDR2 YSYEKL. Trimming at V came to 0 bases and at J to 8 bases, leaving 14 bases not matched to a gene. There are 17 residues in the CDR3. The CDR3 sequence: CASSQDPRTGLFFGYTF. The CDR3 DNA reads as TGCGCCAGCAGCCAAGACCCGAGGACAGGGCTTTTCTTCGGCTACACCTTC.

J is TRBJ2-2 and V is TRBV14; D gene ambiguous. The V gene's germline CDR1 is SGHDN and CDR2 FVKESK. CDR3 length: 16 amino acids. The V end was cut by 1 base, the J end by 2 bases, with 11 bases between. The DNA of the CDR3 is TGTGCCAGCAGCCAAGTTTGGAACTCTAACACCGGGGAGCTGTTTTTT. Its protein product is CASSQVWNSNTGELFF. Supplemented by reference TRBV14 and TRBJ2-2, the full variable domain reads EAGVTQFPSHSVIEKGQTVTLRCDPISGHDNLYWYRRVMGKEIKFLLHFVKESKQDESGMPNNRFLAERTGGTYSTLKVQPAELEDSGVYFCASSQVWNSNTGELFFGEGSRLTVL.

The rearrangement links TRBV7-8 to TRBJ2-7; 8 bases are a match to TRBD1. CDR1 and CDR2 from the germline V gene are SGHVS and FQNEAQ. This CDR3 spans 14 amino acids. With 1 base clipped from V and 2 bases from J, the junction kept 1 base outside the gene matches. The CDR3 coding sequence is TGTGCCAGCAGCTTAGACAGGGGGACCTACGAGCAGTACGTC. Protein product: CASSLDRGTYEQYV.